The following is a TCR beta chain sequence with its context. Its target is unknown. Each CDR3 protein gets one entry after TCRdb re-called the reads with MiXCR. The repertoire consists of 900,000 to 950,000 distinct CDR3 sequences, with around 29% occurring once and the leading ten covering over 12%. Germline V lookup: CDR1 KGHDR, CDR2 SFDVKD. V was clipped by 4 bases and J by 1 base, with 9 bases between them. This CDR3 region has 14 residues. This record comes from a study of T cell repertoires in cytomegalovirus infection. Turning to the study itself: The authors used CMV epitopes that were HLA-C-restricted (recently identified) and HLA-B-restricted (well studied). It can be stated that public TCR beta signatures indicated CMV infection as well as a matching HLA type.

Study results and caveats: Using cumulative public TCR beta family frequency, the authors identified those who carried CMV together with the relevant HLA. The ex vivo response was dominated by HLA-C-restricted CMV-specific TCR beta clonotypes.

The source of this sequence is a human donor in good health (CMV status not recorded). Some clones in this sample may be carry-over from other donors' samples. Sequencing was performed on cultured CD8+ T cells from PBMCs, taken from culture after CMV antigen stimulation. The chain couples TRBV24-1 to TRBJ1-1; no definite D call. CDR3 amino acids: CATSDPDTNTEAFF. For the CDR3, the DNA is TGTGCCACCAGTGACCCCGACACGAACACTGAAGCTTTCTTT.